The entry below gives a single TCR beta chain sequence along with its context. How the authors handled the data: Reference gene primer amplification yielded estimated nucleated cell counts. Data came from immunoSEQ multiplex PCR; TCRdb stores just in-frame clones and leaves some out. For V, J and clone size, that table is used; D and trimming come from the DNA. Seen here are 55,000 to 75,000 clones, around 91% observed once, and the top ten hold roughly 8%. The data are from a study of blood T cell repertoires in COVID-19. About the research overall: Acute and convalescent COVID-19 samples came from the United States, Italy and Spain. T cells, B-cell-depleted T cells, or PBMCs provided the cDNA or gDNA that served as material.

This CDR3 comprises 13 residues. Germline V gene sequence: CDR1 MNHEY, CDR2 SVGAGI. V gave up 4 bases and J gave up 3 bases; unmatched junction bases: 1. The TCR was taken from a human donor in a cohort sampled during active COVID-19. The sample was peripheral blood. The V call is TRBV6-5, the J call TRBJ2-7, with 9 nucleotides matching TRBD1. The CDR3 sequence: CASSSDRGYEQYF. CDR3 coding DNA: TGTGCCAGCAGTTCGGACAGGGGCTACGAGCAGTACTTC.